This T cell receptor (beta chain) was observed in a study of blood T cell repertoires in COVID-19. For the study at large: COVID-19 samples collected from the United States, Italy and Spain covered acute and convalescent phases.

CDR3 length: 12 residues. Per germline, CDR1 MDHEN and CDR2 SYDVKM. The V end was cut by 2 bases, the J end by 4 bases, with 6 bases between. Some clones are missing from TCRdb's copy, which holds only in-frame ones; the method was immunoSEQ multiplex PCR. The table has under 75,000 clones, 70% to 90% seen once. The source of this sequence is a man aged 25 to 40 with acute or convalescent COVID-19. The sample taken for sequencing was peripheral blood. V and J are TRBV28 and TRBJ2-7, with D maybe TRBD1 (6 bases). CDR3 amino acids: CASSLQGYEQYV. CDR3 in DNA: TGTGCCAGCAGTTTACAGGGGTACGAGCAGTACGTC.